This TCR beta chain originates from a study of graft-versus-host responses after intestinal transplantation. Data came from immunoSEQ multiplex PCR; TCRdb stores just in-frame clones and leaves some out. Of around 16,000 clones in the sample, 65% to 90% are singletons; the top ten hold approximately 3.9%. Researchers processed graft tissue to release intraepithelial and lamina propria lymphocytes. The CDR3 consists of 15 residues. Germline values: CDR1 PRHDT, CDR2 FYEKMQ (reference sequence). V lost 2 bases and J lost 2, with 12 bases in between. The V call is TRBV13, the J call TRBJ1-2, with a possible D match to TRBD1 (6 bases). The material was ileum tissue, obtained about 80 weeks after intestinal transplantation. This sequence originates from a human patient who received an intestinal transplant, so some T cells may come from the graft donor. CDR3 nucleotide sequence: TGTGCCAGCAGCTTAATGGGGGGCACGAACTATGGCTACACCTTC. Protein sequence: CASSLMGGTNYGYTF.